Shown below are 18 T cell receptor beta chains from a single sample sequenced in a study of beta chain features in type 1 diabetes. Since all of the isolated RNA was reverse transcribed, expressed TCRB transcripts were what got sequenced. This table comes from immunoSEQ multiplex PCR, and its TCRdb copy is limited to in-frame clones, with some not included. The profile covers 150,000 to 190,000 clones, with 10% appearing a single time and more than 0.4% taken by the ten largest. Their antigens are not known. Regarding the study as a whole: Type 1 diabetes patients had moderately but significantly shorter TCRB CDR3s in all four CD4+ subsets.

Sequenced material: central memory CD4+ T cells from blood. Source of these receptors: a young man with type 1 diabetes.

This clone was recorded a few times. The CDR3 loop is CASSLDSASYNEQFF. CDR3 coding DNA: TGTGCCAGCAGCTTGGATAGCGCATCCTACAATGAGCAGTTCTTC. This chain links TRBV7-2 with TRBJ2-1; D is possibly TRBD2 (5 bases). This CDR3 is built from 15 residues. Germline V gene lookup returns CDR1 SGHTA and CDR2 FQGNSA. V shed 3 bases and J shed 1 base, with 10 bases lying between them.

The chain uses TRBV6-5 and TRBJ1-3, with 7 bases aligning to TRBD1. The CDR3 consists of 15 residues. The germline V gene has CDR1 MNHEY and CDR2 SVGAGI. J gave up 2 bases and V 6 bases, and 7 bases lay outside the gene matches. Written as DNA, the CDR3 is TGTGCCAGCAGCTCACAGGGGCTAGCTGGAAACACCATATATTTT. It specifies CASSSQGLAGNTIYF.

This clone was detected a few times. CDR3: CASSVDRAKNIQYF. The CDR3 bases are TGTGCCAGCAGCGTGGACAGGGCCAAAAACATTCAGTACTTC. The chain joins TRBV7-2 to TRBJ2-4; 7 nucleotides match TRBD1. The CDR3 spans 14 residues. V trimming: 5 bases; J trimming: 1 base; junction bases outside the gene matches: 2. Per germline, CDR1 SGHTA and CDR2 FQGNSA.

As DNA, the CDR3 is TGTGCCAGCGGACTGCTCCGCGGGACAGATAAGCAGTACTTC. Its translation: CASGLLRGTDKQYF. The genes are TRBV11-1 and TRBJ2-7, with D possibly TRBD1 on 7 matching bases. Deletions cut 8 bases from V and 8 bases from J, with 22 bases between. The CDR3 covers 14 residues. Germline V CDR1 and CDR2: SGHAT, FQDESV (reference sequence).

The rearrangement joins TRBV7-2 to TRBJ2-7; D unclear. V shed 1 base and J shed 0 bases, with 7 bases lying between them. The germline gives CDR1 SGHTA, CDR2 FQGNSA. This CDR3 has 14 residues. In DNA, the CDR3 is TGTGCCAGCAGCTTAGAAGCGAACTCCTACGAGCAGTACTTC. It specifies CASSLEANSYEQYF. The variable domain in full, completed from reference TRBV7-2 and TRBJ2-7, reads GAGVSQSPSNKVTEKGKDVELRCDPISGHTALYWYRQSLGQGLEFLIYFQGNSAPDKSGLPSDRFSAERTGGSVSTLTIQRTQQEDSAVYLCASSLEANSYEQYFGPGTRLTVT.

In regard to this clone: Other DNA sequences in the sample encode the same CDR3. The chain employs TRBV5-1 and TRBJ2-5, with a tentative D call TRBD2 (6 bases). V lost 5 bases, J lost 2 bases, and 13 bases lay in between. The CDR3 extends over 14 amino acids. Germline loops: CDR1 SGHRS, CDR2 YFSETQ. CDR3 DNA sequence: TGCGCCAGCAGGCTAGGAAGCGGGCAAGAGACCCAGTACTTC. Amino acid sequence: CASRLGSGQETQYF. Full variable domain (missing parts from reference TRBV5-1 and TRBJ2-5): KAGVTQTPRYLIKTRGQQVTLSCSPISGHRSVSWYQQTPGQGLQFLFEYFSETQRNKGNFPGRFSGRQFSNSRSEMNVSTLELGDSALYLCASRLGSGQETQYFGPGTRLLVL.

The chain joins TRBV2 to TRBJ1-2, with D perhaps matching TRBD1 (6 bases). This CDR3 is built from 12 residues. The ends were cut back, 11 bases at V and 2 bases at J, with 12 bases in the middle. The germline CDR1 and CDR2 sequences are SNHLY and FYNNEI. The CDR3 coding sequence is TGTGCCGGGGGGGGACAAAACTATGGCTACACCTTC. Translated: CAGGGQNYGYTF.

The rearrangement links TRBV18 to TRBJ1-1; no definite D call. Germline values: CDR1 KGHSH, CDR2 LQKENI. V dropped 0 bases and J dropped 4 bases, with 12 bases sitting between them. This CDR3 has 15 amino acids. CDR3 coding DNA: TGTGCCAGCTCACCACCTCAGACTGGTAGCACTGAAGCTTTCTTT. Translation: CASSPPQTGSTEAFF.

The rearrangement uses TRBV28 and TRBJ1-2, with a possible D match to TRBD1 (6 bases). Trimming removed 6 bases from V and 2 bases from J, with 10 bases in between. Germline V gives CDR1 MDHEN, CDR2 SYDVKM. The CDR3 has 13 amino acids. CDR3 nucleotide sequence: TGTGCCAGCAGACCAGACAGGAACTATGGCTACACCTTC. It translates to CASRPDRNYGYTF.

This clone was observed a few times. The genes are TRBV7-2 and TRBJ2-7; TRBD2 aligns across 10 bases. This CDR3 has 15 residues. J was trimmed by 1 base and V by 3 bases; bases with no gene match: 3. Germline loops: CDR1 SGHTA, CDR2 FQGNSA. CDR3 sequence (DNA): TGTGCCAGCAGCTTCACTAGCGGGGATTCCTACGAGCAGTACTTC. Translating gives CASSFTSGDSYEQYF.

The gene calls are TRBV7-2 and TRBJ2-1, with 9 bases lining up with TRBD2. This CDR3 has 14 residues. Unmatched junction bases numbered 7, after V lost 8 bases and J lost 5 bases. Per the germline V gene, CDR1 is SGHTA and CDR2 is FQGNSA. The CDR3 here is CASSIAGANNEQFF. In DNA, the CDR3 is TGTGCCAGCTCAATAGCGGGGGCCAACAATGAGCAGTTCTTC.

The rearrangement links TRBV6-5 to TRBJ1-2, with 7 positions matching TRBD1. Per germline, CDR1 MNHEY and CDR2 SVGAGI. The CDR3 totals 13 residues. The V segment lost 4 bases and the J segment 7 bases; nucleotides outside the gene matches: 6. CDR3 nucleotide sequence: TGTGCCAGCAGTTTGAAGGGGGCGCGTGGCTACACCTTC. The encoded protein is CASSLKGARGYTF.

CDR3 sequence: CASSLAGLHQETQYF. In nucleotides, the CDR3 is TGCGCCAGCAGCTTGGCCGGACTTCACCAAGAGACCCAGTACTTC. V and J are TRBV5-1 and TRBJ2-5, with D perhaps TRBD2 (5 bases). Germline CDR1 is SGHRS and CDR2 is YFSETQ. V was clipped by 0 bases and J by 0 bases, with 9 bases between them. The CDR3 extends over 15 amino acids.

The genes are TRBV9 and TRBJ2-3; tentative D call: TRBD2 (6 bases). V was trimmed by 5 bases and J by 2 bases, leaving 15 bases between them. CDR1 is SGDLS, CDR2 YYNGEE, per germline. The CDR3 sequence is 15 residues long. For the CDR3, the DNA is TGTGCCAGCAGTGAAACCGGGACTGACACAGATACGCAGTATTTT. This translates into CASSETGTDTDTQYF.

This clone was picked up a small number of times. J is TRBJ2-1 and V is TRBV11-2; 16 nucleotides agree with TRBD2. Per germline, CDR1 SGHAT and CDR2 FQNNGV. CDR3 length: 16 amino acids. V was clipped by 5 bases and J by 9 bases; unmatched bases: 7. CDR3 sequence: CASSPGTSGRAGEQFF. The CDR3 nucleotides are TGTGCCAGCAGCCCCGGGACTAGCGGGAGGGCCGGTGAGCAGTTCTTC.

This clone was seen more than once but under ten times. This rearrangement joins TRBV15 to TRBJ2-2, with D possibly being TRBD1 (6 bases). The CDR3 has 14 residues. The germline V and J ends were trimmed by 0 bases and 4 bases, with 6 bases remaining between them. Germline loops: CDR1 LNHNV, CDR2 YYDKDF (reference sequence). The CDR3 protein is CATSREGGTGELFF. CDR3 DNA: TGTGCCACCAGCAGAGAAGGGGGCACCGGGGAGCTGTTTTTT. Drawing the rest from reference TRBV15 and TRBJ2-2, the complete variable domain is DAMVIQNPRYQVTQFGKPVTLSCSQTLNHNVMYWYQQKSSQAPKLLFHYYDKDFNNEADTPDNFQSRRPNTSFCFLDIRSPGLGDTAMYLCATSREGGTGELFFGEGSRLTVL.

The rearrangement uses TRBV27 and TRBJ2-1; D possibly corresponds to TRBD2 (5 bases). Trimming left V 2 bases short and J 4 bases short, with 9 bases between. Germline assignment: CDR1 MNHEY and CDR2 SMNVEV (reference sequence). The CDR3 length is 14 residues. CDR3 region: CASSLKSGYNEQFF. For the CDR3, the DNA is TGTGCCAGCAGTTTAAAAAGCGGTTACAATGAGCAGTTCTTC.

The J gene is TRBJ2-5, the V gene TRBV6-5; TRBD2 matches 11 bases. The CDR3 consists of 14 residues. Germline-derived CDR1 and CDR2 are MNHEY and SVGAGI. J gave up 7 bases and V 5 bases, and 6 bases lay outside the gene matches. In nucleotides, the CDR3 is TGTGCCAGCAGTGAACTAGCGGGAGCGGGGACCCAGTACTTC. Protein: CASSELAGAGTQYF.